Listed below are T cell receptor beta chains from one sample, sequenced in a study of cytomegalovirus exposure and HLA in healthy donors. Measured with immunoSEQ multiplex PCR; TCRdb has only the in-frame clones, and not every one. This table holds 70,000 to 100,000 clones, roughly 70% found once. The sequenced material came from PBMCs. Receptors were obtained from a man aged 50 or older in good health and CMV-seronegative. Both conserved end residues are part of each CDR3. The D gene is left open where the match is weak. For some rows the clone size is stated as once, few or many, or as a class when expanded; others skip it.

>NA|TRBJ1-4|TRBV20-1|NA
CSLGRGEKLFF
TGCAGCCTGGGGAGAGGCGAAAAACTGTTTTTT
>medium-sized|TRBJ1-1|TRBV10-3|NA
CAISERRMNTEAFF
TGTGCCATCAGTGAAAGGAGGATGAACACTGAAGCTTTCTTT
>NA|TRBJ1-4|TRBV13|TRBD1
CASSLQGAKEKLFF
TGTGCCAGCAGCCTACAGGGGGCGAAAGAAAAACTGTTTTTT
>once|TRBJ2-5|TRBV2|NA
CASREMETQYF
TGTGCCAGCAGAGAGATGGAGACCCAGTACTTC
>NA|TRBJ1-1|TRBV7-2|TRBD1
CASSRRQGNTEAFF
TGTGCCAGCAGCCGACGACAGGGGAACACTGAAGCTTTCTTT
>NA|TRBJ2-2|TRBV6-5|NA
CASSYLQALTGELFF
TGTGCCAGCAGTTATCTACAGGCACTAACCGGGGAGCTGTTTTTT
>NA|TRBJ1-1|TRBV5-1|TRBD1
CASSLSAGGNTEAFF
TGCGCCAGCAGCTTATCGGCAGGGGGGAACACTGAAGCTTTCTTT
>NA|TRBJ2-1|TRBV19|TRBD2
CASSIRLAGGGEQFF
TGTGCCAGTAGTATCCGCCTAGCGGGAGGGGGAGAGCAGTTCTTC
>NA|TRBJ1-3|TRBV27|TRBD1
CASSLSGQGVGNTIYF
TGTGCCAGCAGTTTATCAGGGCAGGGGGTAGGAAACACCATATATTTT
>NA|TRBJ1-4|TRBV23-1|NA
CASSHTGSGVEKLFF
TGCGCCAGCAGCCATACAGGGTCAGGAGTCGAAAAACTGTTTTTT
>NA|TRBJ1-3|TRBV19|NA
CASRQTGSGNTIYF
TGTGCCAGTAGGCAAACAGGGTCTGGAAACACCATATATTTT
>NA|TRBJ2-5|TRBV2|NA
CASRYQETQYF
TGTGCCAGCCGGTACCAAGAGACCCAGTACTTC
>NA|TRBJ2-1|TRBV4-3|NA
CASSQEPPVPRALSYNEQFF
TGCGCCAGCAGCCAAGAACCCCCGGTGCCGCGGGCTCTCTCCTACAATGAGCAGTTCTTC
>NA|TRBJ1-1|TRBV10-3|NA
CAISERDSSYEAFF
TGTGCCATCAGTGAACGGGACTCTTCCTATGAAGCTTTCTTT
>NA|TRBJ1-5|TRBV28|TRBD1
CASSPSDRGRQPQHF
TGTGCCAGCAGTCCCTCGGACAGGGGGCGTCAGCCCCAGCATTTT
>once|TRBJ1-5|TRBV2|NA
CASSVETVQLSPQHF
TGTGCCAGCAGTGTTGAGACGGTTCAACTAAGTCCCCAGCATTTT
>NA|TRBJ2-1|TRBV9|NA
CASSARTGYNEQFF
TGTGCCAGCAGCGCCCGGACTGGTTACAATGAGCAGTTCTTC
>NA|TRBJ2-5|TRBV19|TRBD2
CASSRRLAVQETQYF
TGTGCCAGTAGTCGGAGACTAGCGGTTCAAGAGACCCAGTACTTC
>NA|TRBJ2-7|TRBV5-4|NA
CASSLAGGSYEQYF
TGTGCCAGCAGCTTGGCAGGGGGGTCCTACGAGCAGTACTTC
>NA|TRBJ2-3|TRBV30|NA
CAWSTDLATDTQYF
TGTGCCTGGAGCACGGACCTAGCGACAGATACGCAGTATTTT
>NA|TRBJ1-2|TRBV6-5|NA
CASSYGTYGYTF
TGTGCCAGCAGTTATGGCACCTATGGCTACACCTTC
>NA|TRBJ2-1|TRBV9|NA
CASSVLAVNNEQFF
TGTGCCAGCAGCGTACTAGCAGTAAACAATGAGCAGTTCTTC
>NA|TRBJ2-7|TRBV10-1|NA
CASSEGRQAFEQYF
TGCGCCAGCAGTGAGGGGCGCCAAGCCTTCGAGCAGTACTTC
>few|TRBJ1-5|TRBV7-9|NA
CASSLGGAGSNQPQHF
TGTGCCAGCAGCTTGGGAGGGGCGGGGAGCAATCAGCCCCAGCATTTT
>NA|TRBJ2-3|TRBV19|TRBD2
CASSNSGGGVRQYF
TGTGCCAGTAGTAACAGCGGGGGGGGCGTGAGGCAGTATTTT
>NA|TRBJ2-1|TRBV25-1|TRBD2
CASSSSGGAGDEQFF
TGTGCCAGCTCTTCTAGCGGGGGGGCCGGGGATGAGCAGTTCTTC
>NA|TRBJ2-1|TRBV11-2|NA
CASSPIYNEQFF
TGTGCCAGCAGCCCCATCTACAATGAGCAGTTCTTC
>NA|TRBJ1-6|TRBV5-4|NA
CASTESGGNSPLHF
TGTGCCAGCACTGAATCGGGGGGAAATTCACCCCTCCACTTT
>NA|TRBJ1-2|TRBV6-5|NA
CASSYSLGANYGYTF
TGTGCCAGCAGTTACTCCCTTGGAGCGAACTATGGCTACACCTTC
>few|TRBJ2-6|TRBV28|NA
CASSLLGGGSGANVLTF
TGTGCCAGCAGCCTCTTAGGGGGTGGCTCTGGGGCCAACGTCCTGACTTTC
>NA|TRBJ2-2|TRBV30|TRBD1
CAWRRTGGNRDTGELFF
TGTGCCTGGAGAAGGACAGGGGGCAATAGGGACACCGGGGAGCTGTTTTTT
>NA|TRBJ2-2|TRBV5-6|NA
CASSSRQTRGTGELFF
TGTGCCAGCAGCTCTCGACAGACCCGAGGCACCGGGGAGCTGTTTTTT
>NA|TRBJ1-4|TRBV10-1|TRBD1
CASIRGRLEKLFF
TGCGCCAGCATAAGGGGGCGTCTTGAAAAACTGTTTTTT
>once|TRBJ2-2|TRBV5-1|NA
CASSLVGNTGELFF
TGCGCCAGCAGCTTAGTGGGCAACACCGGGGAGCTGTTTTTT
>few|TRBJ2-3|TRBV5-6|NA
CASRRQAHTDTQYF
TGTGCCAGCAGAAGGCAGGCCCACACAGATACGCAGTATTTT
>NA|TRBJ1-2|TRBV5-1|TRBD1
CASSNRGYGSGYTF
TGCGCCAGCAGCAACAGGGGTTATGGGTCTGGCTACACCTTC
>NA|TRBJ2-5|TRBV27|NA
CASSYRRGGETQYF
TGTGCCAGCAGTTATCGACGGGGAGGAGAGACCCAGTACTTC
>NA|TRBJ2-1|TRBV5-6|TRBD2
CASSFFTSGKGNEQFF
TGTGCCAGCAGCTTCTTCACTAGCGGGAAAGGGAATGAGCAGTTCTTC
>NA|TRBJ2-7|TRBV10-3|TRBD1
CAIKEGRDRVYEQYF
TGTGCCATCAAAGAGGGCCGGGACAGGGTTTACGAGCAGTACTTC
>few|TRBJ1-1|TRBV5-1|TRBD1
CASSVTAGGGGAFF
TGCGCCAGCAGCGTCACCGCAGGGGGCGGAGGGGCTTTCTTT
>NA|TRBJ1-2|TRBV30|NA
CAWGRRGSANYGYTF
TGTGCCTGGGGGCGTCGGGGATCAGCTAACTATGGCTACACCTTC
>few|TRBJ2-7|TRBV28|TRBD1
CASSTPGTGGYEQYF
TGTGCCAGCAGTACCCCCGGGACAGGGGGCTACGAGCAGTACTTC
>NA|TRBJ2-5|TRBV28|TRBD1
CASRTGTGAEETQYF
TGTGCCAGCAGAACCGGGACAGGGGCAGAAGAGACCCAGTACTTC
>NA|TRBJ2-1|TRBV14|NA
CASSRVSTLSYNEQFF
TGTGCCAGCAGCCGTGTTAGTACCCTCTCCTACAATGAGCAGTTCTTC
>NA|TRBJ2-1|TRBV9|NA
CASSMQIDNEQFF
TGTGCCAGCAGCATGCAGATTGACAATGAGCAGTTCTTC